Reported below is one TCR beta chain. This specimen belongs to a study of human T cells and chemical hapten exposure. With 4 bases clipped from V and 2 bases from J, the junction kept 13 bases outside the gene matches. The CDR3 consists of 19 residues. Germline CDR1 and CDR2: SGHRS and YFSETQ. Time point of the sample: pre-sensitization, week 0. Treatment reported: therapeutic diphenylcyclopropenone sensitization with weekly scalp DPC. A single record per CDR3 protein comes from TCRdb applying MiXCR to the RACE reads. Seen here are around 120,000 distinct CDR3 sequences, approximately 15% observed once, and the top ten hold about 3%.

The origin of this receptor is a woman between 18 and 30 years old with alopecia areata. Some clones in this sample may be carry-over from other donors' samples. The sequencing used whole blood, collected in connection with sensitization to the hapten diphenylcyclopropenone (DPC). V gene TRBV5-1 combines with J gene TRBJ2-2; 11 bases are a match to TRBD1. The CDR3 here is CASSTGQGGSTYNTGELFF. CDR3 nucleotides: TGCGCCAGCAGCACGGGACAGGGGGGAAGCACGTACAACACCGGGGAGCTGTTTTTT.